What follows describes a single T cell receptor beta chain. The antigen remains undetermined. This entry is derived from a study of vaccination effects on CD4 cells after COVID-19. Overall study: BNT162b2 vaccine or mRNA-1273 vaccine was given to participants in two doses.

With 4 bases clipped from V and 6 bases from J, the junction kept 6 bases outside the gene matches. Germline values: CDR1 SGHRS, CDR2 YFSETQ. The CDR3 is 13 residues long. The assay was immunoSEQ multiplex PCR, and TCRdb's table has in-frame clones only and misses some. Of fewer than 25,000 clones listed, about 74% are singletons. Expansion with viral peptide pools was applied to antigen-specific CD4+ T cells by the ViraFEST assay prior to sequencing. Investigators separated out CD4+ T cells once 9 to 11 days of culture had passed. Among the vaccine recipients, none had a prior SARS-CoV-2 infection, and nucleocapsid antibodies were negative. Days 3 and 7 saw half the medium replaced with IL-2 medium.

The chain couples TRBV5-1 to TRBJ1-1; TRBD1 aligns across 7 bases. Material: CD4+ T cells from PBMCs cultured with HCoV-NL63 spike peptides, obtained before COVID-19 vaccination. The sequence came from a human donor who received a COVID-19 vaccine. The CDR3 spells CASSKDRDAEAFF. CDR3 nucleotide sequence: TGCGCCAGCAGCAAAGACAGGGACGCTGAAGCTTTCTTT. The whole variable domain, remainder taken from reference TRBV5-1 and TRBJ1-1, is KAGVTQTPRYLIKTRGQQVTLSCSPISGHRSVSWYQQTPGQGLQFLFEYFSETQRNKGNFPGRFSGRQFSNSRSEMNVSTLELGDSALYLCASSKDRDAEAFFGQGTRLTVV.